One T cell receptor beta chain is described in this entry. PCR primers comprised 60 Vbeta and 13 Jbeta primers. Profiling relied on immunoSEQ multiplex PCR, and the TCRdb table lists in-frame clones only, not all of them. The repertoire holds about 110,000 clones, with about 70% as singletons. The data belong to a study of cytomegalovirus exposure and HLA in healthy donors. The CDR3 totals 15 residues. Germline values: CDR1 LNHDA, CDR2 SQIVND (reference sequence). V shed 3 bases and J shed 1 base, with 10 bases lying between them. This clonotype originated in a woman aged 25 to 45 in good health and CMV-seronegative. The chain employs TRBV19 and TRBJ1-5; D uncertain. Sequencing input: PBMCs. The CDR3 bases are TGTGCCAGTAGTATTTCACCAGCGAGCAATCAGCCCCAGCATTTT. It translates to CASSISPASNQPQHF.